The next 10 T cell receptor beta chains were all read from a single sample in a study of T cells in Graves' hyperthyroidism and ophthalmopathy. TCR beta CDR3 sequences were amplified from RNA transcripts. An initial round of RT-PCR targeting the TCR CDR3 relied on the HTBI primer set. TCRdb processed the multiplex PCR reads anew with MiXCR; each CDR3 protein has one entry. This table has under 800,000 distinct CDR3 sequences, approximately 15% appearing once. The sample consisted of blood. The source is a woman under 30 with Graves' hyperthyroidism.

This clonotype appeared many times. The gene calls are TRBV19 and TRBJ1-2; the match to TRBD1 covers 8 bases. The CDR3 totals 16 residues. Trimming at V came to 5 bases and at J to 3 bases, leaving 11 bases not matched to a gene. Germline V gene sequence: CDR1 LNHDA, CDR2 SQIVND (reference sequence). CDR3: CASSVPGQVNYYGYTF. The CDR3 DNA follows: TGTGCCAGTAGTGTCCCGGGACAGGTGAACTACTATGGCTACACCTTC.

This clonotype appeared a few times. V gene TRBV24-1 combines with J gene TRBJ2-1; D is ambiguous. The germline V gene has CDR1 KGHDR and CDR2 SFDVKD. The V end was cut by 3 bases, the J end by 7 bases, with 12 bases between. The CDR3 is made up of 14 amino acids. The CDR3 bases are TGTGCCACCAGTGATCGGTCCACATTTAATGAGCAGTTCTTC. This translates into CATSDRSTFNEQFF.

This clonotype turned up a few times. The V gene is TRBV5-6, the J gene TRBJ1-5, with unresolved D. CDR3 size: 14 residues. V was cut by 4 bases and J by 6 bases, with 14 bases left in between. Germline CDR1 SGHDT, CDR2 YYEEEE. CDR3 bases: TGTGCCAGCAGCCGAGGGAGGGCCAGTCAGCCCCAGCATTTT. Translating it yields CASSRGRASQPQHF.

V and J are TRBV24-1 and TRBJ2-5; either TRBD1 or TRBD2 may supply D (5 bases each). CDR1 KGHDR and CDR2 SFDVKD come from the germline V gene. This CDR3 is built from 13 residues. V lost 3 bases, J lost 2 bases, and 6 bases lay in between. CDR3 sequence: CATSDGGQETQYF. The CDR3 DNA is TGTGCCACCAGTGATGGGGGACAAGAGACCCAGTACTTC.

This clonotype has a count of ten or more. J is TRBJ2-7 and V is TRBV20-1, with TRBD2 matching 7 bases. With 7 bases clipped from V and 3 bases from J, the junction kept 9 bases outside the gene matches. Germline-derived CDR1 and CDR2 are DFQATT and SNEGSKA (reference sequence). The CDR3 is made up of 13 amino acids. The DNA of the CDR3 is TGCAGTGGACTGGGCAGCGGGGTCTACGAGCAGTACTTC. It encodes CSGLGSGVYEQYF.

There are many counts of this clonotype. The rearrangement links TRBV5-1 to TRBJ1-2; D remains ambiguous. This CDR3 comprises 12 residues. Germline V gene data show CDR1 as SGHRS and CDR2 as YFSETQ. With 3 bases removed from V and 3 bases from J, the gap between germline ends came to 6 bases. The CDR3 nucleotides read TGCGCCAGCAGCTACGGGGACTATGGCTACACCTTC. Protein sequence: CASSYGDYGYTF.

CDR3 loop: CASSLLGPTSNNEQFF. Written as DNA, the CDR3 is TGTGCCAGCAGCCTCCTTGGGCCTACATCGAACAATGAGCAGTTCTTC. This rearrangement joins TRBV7-3 to TRBJ2-1; D is unresolved. The ends were cut back, 5 bases at V and 5 bases at J, with 19 bases in the middle. In germline, CDR1 is SGHTA, CDR2 FQGTGA. The CDR3 sequence is 16 residues long.

In its sample, this clonotype was seen a few times. The chain carries TRBV19 and TRBJ2-1; TRBD2 might be the D (6 bases). The ends were cut back, 1 base at V and 10 bases at J, with 11 bases in the middle. The CDR3 spans 13 residues. The germline CDR1 and CDR2 sequences are LNHDA and SQIVND (reference sequence). Here the CDR3 DNA reads TGTGCCAGTAGTATAGTCACCGCGGGAGAGCAGTTCTTC. Protein product: CASSIVTAGEQFF.

This clonotype was seen a few times. The chain couples TRBV7-9 to TRBJ2-5; TRBD2 aligns across 12 bases. The CDR3 loop spans 16 amino acids. Germline V gene data show CDR1 as SEHNR and CDR2 as FQNEAQ (reference sequence). Unmatched junction bases numbered 6, after V lost 4 bases and J lost 3 bases. The DNA for the CDR3 is TGTGCCAGCAGCTCAAGACTAGCGGGAGCCGAAGAGACCCAGTACTTC. Protein product: CASSSRLAGAEETQYF. Drawing the rest from reference TRBV7-9 and TRBJ2-5, the complete variable domain is DTGVSQNPRHKITKRGQNVTFRCDPISEHNRLYWYRQTLGQGPEFLTYFQNEAQLEKSRLLSDRFSAERPKGSFSTLEIQRTEQGDSAMYLCASSSRLAGAEETQYFGPGTRLLVL.

The chain combines TRBV7-3 with TRBJ1-5, with 8 bases that match TRBD1. The length of the CDR3 is 17 residues. V was pared by 5 bases and J by 1 base, with 10 bases of the junction left unmatched. CDR1 and CDR2 (germline): SGHTA, FQGTGA. Here the CDR3 DNA reads TGTGCCAGCAGCCGGACAGGGATCAGGATAAGCAATCAGCCCCAGCATTTT. Translation gives CASSRTGIRISNQPQHF.